These T cell receptor beta chains were read from a single sample in a study of T cell responses to AZD1222 COVID-19 vaccine. The assay was immunoSEQ multiplex PCR, and TCRdb's table has in-frame clones only and misses some. In the table there are some 130,000 clones, 90% of which are singletons. Sample: peripheral blood, taken on day 0 of AZD1222 vaccination. Receptor source: an adult in good health. CDR3s include the opening cysteine and the closing phenylalanine or tryptophan. D genes are given only for firm matches. The size entry is marked missing in some rows and otherwise reads once, few, many or a size class.

J | size | D | V | DNA | CDR3
TRBJ2-2 | . | . | TRBV24-1 | TGTGCCACCAGTGGGAGATCGAGGGGGAACACCGGGGAGCTGTTTTTT | CATSGRSRGNTGELFF
TRBJ1-5 | . | . | TRBV7-8 | TGTGCCAGCAGCTTAAGTATCAGCCTAGATCAGCCCCAGCATTTT | CASSLSISLDQPQHF
TRBJ2-7 | . | TRBD1 | TRBV6-5 | TGTGCCAGCAGTCCGGGACAGGGGGGAGGCTACGAGCAGTACTTC | CASSPGQGGGYEQYF
TRBJ1-1 | . | . | TRBV6-5 | TGTGCCAGCAGTTACCCGGTGGGCGGCGAAGCTTTCTTT | CASSYPVGGEAFF
TRBJ2-7 | . | . | TRBV19 | TGTGCCAGTAGTATTTTCGGCCCCTACCCCGACGAGCAGTACTTC | CASSIFGPYPDEQYF
TRBJ2-6 | . | TRBD1 | TRBV28 | TGTGCCAGCAGTTTCCCGCAGACAGGGTCGGGTGGGGCCAACGTCCTGACTTTC | CASSFPQTGSGGANVLTF
TRBJ2-7 | . | TRBD2 | TRBV6-2/TRBV6-3 | TGTGCCAGCAGCCTTCGGACTAGCGGGGGGCATCTGAACGAGCAGTACTTC | CASSLRTSGGHLNEQYF
TRBJ1-5 | . | . | TRBV23-1 | TGCGCCAGCAGTCAATCGAGCCCGTATAGCAATCAGCCCCAGCATTTT | CASSQSSPYSNQPQHF
TRBJ2-3 | . | TRBD2 | TRBV28 | TGTGCCAGCAGTCCCACTAGCGGGGGGGTTTTGGCCCCTACTTTT | CASSPTSGGVLAPTF
TRBJ1-1 | . | . | TRBV7-9 | TGTGCCAGCAGCCCTACCAACCAGGTGAACACTGAAGCTTTCTTT | CASSPTNQVNTEAFF
TRBJ2-5 | . | TRBD2 | TRBV20-1 | TGCAGTGCTAGTGACGGGAGGGAGGAGACCCAGTACTTC | CSASDGREETQYF
TRBJ1-2 | . | . | TRBV28 | TGTGCCACCTTTAAACTGCCGTCCTATGGCTACACCTTC | CATFKLPSYGYTF
TRBJ2-5 | . | . | TRBV7-9 | TGTGCCAGCAGCTTACCGGGAGGGGGCGCAGAGACCCAGTACTTC | CASSLPGGGAETQYF
TRBJ1-4 | . | TRBD1 | TRBV5-4 | TGTGCCAGCAGCCAAGGACAGGGAACTAATGAAAAACTGTTTTTT | CASSQGQGTNEKLFF
TRBJ2-1 | . | TRBD2 | TRBV6-5 | TGTGCCAGCACTATGACTAGCGGGGGGCGGGATGAGCAGTTCTTC | CASTMTSGGRDEQFF
TRBJ2-2 | once | TRBD2 | TRBV24-1 | TGTGCCACCAACCGGGGGGTCTCCGGCGGGGAGCTGTTTTTT | CATNRGVSGGELFF
TRBJ2-3 | . | . | TRBV24-1 | TGTGCCACCAGTGATCAAGGACTCACAGATACGCAGTATTTT | CATSDQGLTDTQYF
TRBJ1-4 | . | . | TRBV6-5 | TGTGCCAGCAGTTACTCGACGGCAGGGCGTGAAAAACTGTTTTTT | CASSYSTAGREKLFF
TRBJ2-1 | . | . | TRBV11-2 | TGTGCCAGCAGCTTAGGCGCTGGCGGCCACAATGAGCAGTTCTTC | CASSLGAGGHNEQFF
TRBJ1-2 | once | . | TRBV4-2 | TGTGCCAGCAGCCAAGATGCGGGACTTGACTATGGCTACACCTTC | CASSQDAGLDYGYTF
TRBJ1-1 | . | . | TRBV5-6 | TGTGCCAGCAGCTCCGCCTCAAAGGGGAACACTGAAGCTTTCTTT | CASSSASKGNTEAFF
TRBJ1-5 | . | . | TRBV4-1 | TGCGCCAGCAGCCAAGATCTGGGTTCCCCCCAGCATTTT | CASSQDLGSPQHF
TRBJ2-4 | once | TRBD1 | TRBV7-2 | TGTGCCAGCAGGATAATAGGACAGGGGAAAAACATTCAGTACTTC | CASRIIGQGKNIQYF
TRBJ2-5 | . | . | TRBV21-1 | TGTGCCAGCAGCAAAGAAGTTGAGGGGGAGACCCAGTACTTC | CASSKEVEGETQYF
TRBJ1-1 | . | . | TRBV5-8 | TGTGCCAGCAGCCACACAGGGTTGGAAGCTTTCTTT | CASSHTGLEAFF
TRBJ1-1 | . | . | TRBV28 | TGTGCCAGCAGGGCCGGGTCGGGTAGGACTGAAGCTTTCTTT | CASRAGSGRTEAFF
TRBJ1-2 | once | . | TRBV2 | TGTGCCAGCAGTATGCAGGAACGCCCTAACTATGGCTACACCTTC | CASSMQERPNYGYTF
TRBJ2-7 | . | . | TRBV6-5 | TGTGCCAGCACTGGAAGCAGGGCCCACTACGAGCAGTACTTC | CASTGSRAHYEQYF
TRBJ2-7 | . | TRBD1 | TRBV6-5 | TGTGCCAGCAGATACACAGGACAGGGAGCCTACGAGCAGTACTTC | CASRYTGQGAYEQYF
TRBJ2-7 | . | TRBD2 | TRBV4-2 | TGTGCCAGCAGCCAAGAGTCGACTAGCGGGGTCTACGAGCAGTACTTC | CASSQESTSGVYEQYF
TRBJ1-2 | . | . | TRBV28 | TGTGCCAGCAGTTTGCGTGGCACGACAATCTATGGCTACACCTTC | CASSLRGTTIYGYTF
TRBJ1-3 | . | . | TRBV7-9 | TGTGCCAGCAGCCGGACGGGAAACACCATATATTTT | CASSRTGNTIYF
TRBJ2-7 | . | . | TRBV2 | TGTGCCAGCAAGGCACGAGGCGGAACTTCCTACGAGCAGTACTTC | CASKARGGTSYEQYF
TRBJ1-1 | . | TRBD1 | TRBV5-1 | TGCGCCAGCTGGACAGGGCTTGGCACTGAAGCTTTCTTT | CASWTGLGTEAFF
TRBJ1-1 | . | . | TRBV18 | TGTGCCAGCTCACCACCCGCGGGCAGGATGAACACTGAAGCTTTCTTT | CASSPPAGRMNTEAFF
TRBJ1-3 | . | . | TRBV11-3 | TGTGCCAGCAGCTTAGAGTGGCCCCGCAGGATCTCTGGAAACACCATATATTTT | CASSLEWPRRISGNTIYF
TRBJ2-2 | . | TRBD2 | TRBV12-5 | TGTGCTAGTGGTCCAGGACTAGCGGGGGGGCGGGTCGCCACCGGGGAGCTGTTTTTT | CASGPGLAGGRVATGELFF
TRBJ2-7 | once | . | TRBV6-5 | TGTGCCAGCAGTATAGACAGGTTCGGCAGCGAGCAGTACTTC | CASSIDRFGSEQYF
TRBJ1-6 | . | . | TRBV2 | TGTGCCAGCAGTCCGACGGTGAATAATTCACCCCTCCACTTT | CASSPTVNNSPLHF
TRBJ1-1 | . | . | TRBV2 | TGTGCCATGGCAGCAGATAACACTGAAGCTTTCTTT | CAMAADNTEAFF
TRBJ1-4 | once | . | TRBV7-2 | TGTGCCAGCAGCGAACACGGGACAACCGGTGAAAAACTGTTTTTT | CASSEHGTTGEKLFF
TRBJ1-5 | . | . | TRBV10-3 | TGTGCCACCAATACCGGGGATAGCAATCAGCCCCAGCATTTT | CATNTGDSNQPQHF
TRBJ1-2 | . | . | TRBV15 | TGTGCCACCAGCCTAGGACCGGGAGCTAACTATGGCTACACCTTC | CATSLGPGANYGYTF
TRBJ1-3 | . | TRBD1 | TRBV7-6 | TGTGCCAGCAGCTTAGCTGGACAGGGATCGTCCGGAAACACCATATATTTT | CASSLAGQGSSGNTIYF
TRBJ2-1 | . | TRBD1 | TRBV27 | TGTGCCAGCAGTCAAGCCCCGGGGACAGGGACCTACAATGAGCAGTTCTTC | CASSQAPGTGTYNEQFF
TRBJ1-3 | . | . | TRBV6-5 | TGTGCCAGCAGTCCCCCCGACACGACTGGAAACACCATATATTTT | CASSPPDTTGNTIYF
TRBJ2-7 | few | . | TRBV12-3/TRBV12-4 | TGTGCCAGCAGCAAGGACCAGAAGTACGAGCAGTACTTC | CASSKDQKYEQYF
TRBJ2-7 | . | . | TRBV9 | TGTGCCAGCAGCCCACGGACTACCTATTCCTACGAGCAGTACTTC | CASSPRTTYSYEQYF
TRBJ2-3 | . | . | TRBV7-3 | TGTGCCAGCAGCCTACATCCCACACAGGGTGAATTGACAGATACGCAGTATTTT | CASSLHPTQGELTDTQYF
TRBJ2-5 | . | . | TRBV5-6 | TGTGCCAGCAGCCCCCAGGGGCGCGGGGAGACCCAGTACTTC | CASSPQGRGETQYF
TRBJ1-2 | . | TRBD1 | TRBV5-1 | TGCGCCAGCAGCGAGACAGGGATCCGGGTTGGCTACACCTTC | CASSETGIRVGYTF
TRBJ1-2 | . | . | TRBV28 | TGTGCCAGCAGTTTAGCCATGGGGGTGCCCTATGGCTACACCTTC | CASSLAMGVPYGYTF
TRBJ2-5 | . | TRBD2 | TRBV7-3 | TGTGCCAGCAGCTCCCGGACTAGCGGGGCTCAGTACTTC | CASSSRTSGAQYF